Below, 2 T cell receptor beta chains from the same sample are listed, as sequenced in a study of human T cells and chemical hapten exposure. The time point denotes: pre-sensitization, week 0. Treatment specified: therapeutic diphenylcyclopropenone sensitization with weekly scalp DPC. TCRdb ran MiXCR on the RACE reads and lists one entry per CDR3 protein. The data contain 380,000 or so distinct CDR3 sequences, 4.5% to 5.5% of them singletons. Here the sequenced sample was whole blood, taken in connection with sensitization to the hapten diphenylcyclopropenone (DPC). These receptors were collected from a woman aged 18-29 years with alopecia areata. Some clones in this sample may be carry-over from other donors' samples.

In this sample, this clonotype turned up a few times. This chain's CDR3 is CASSSRETNEKLFF. As DNA, the CDR3 is TGTGCCAGCAGCTCCAGGGAGACTAATGAAAAACTGTTTTTT. The chain links TRBV5-4 to TRBJ1-4; D possibly corresponds to TRBD1 (5 bases). CDR3 length equals 14 residues. Trimming stripped 3 bases from V and 2 bases from J, with 8 bases between. CDR1 is SGHNT and CDR2 is YYREEE in the germline V gene (reference sequence). Using reference TRBV5-4 and TRBJ1-4 for the parts outside the CDR3, the full variable domain is ETGVTQSPTHLIKTRGQQVTLRCSSQSGHNTVSWYQQALGQGPQFIFQYYREEENGRGNFPPRFSGLQFPNYSSELNVNALELDDSALYLCASSSRETNEKLFFGSGTQLSVL.

V gene TRBV7-6 combines with J gene TRBJ2-6, with TRBD1 identical over 7 bases. Germline lookup yields CDR1 SGHVS and CDR2 FNYEAQ. There are 17 residues in the CDR3. V shed 5 bases and J 0 bases; nucleotides not matched to a gene: 7. DNA for the CDR3: TGTGCCAGCAGCCATGACAGGGTAAACTCTGGGGCCAACGTCCTGACTTTC. Translation: CASSHDRVNSGANVLTF.